The rows below give T cell receptor beta chains drawn from one sample of a study of cytomegalovirus exposure and HLA in healthy donors. TCRdb keeps only in-frame clones here, not all; method: immunoSEQ multiplex PCR. Here the sample spans about 130,000 clones, 65% to 80% being singletons. Specimen: PBMCs. The origin of the receptors is a male donor in good health and CMV-seropositive. The CDR3 runs from the conserved cysteine through the conserved F or W. A D gene is named only where the DNA matches it firmly. Rows give clone size only sometimes, using once, few, many, or a class for an expanded clone.

J,D,V,size,CDR3,DNA
TRBJ2-5,TRBD1,TRBV19,NA,CASSTGTGEAETQYF,TGTGCCAGTAGTACAGGGACAGGTGAGGCAGAGACCCAGTACTTC
TRBJ2-6,NA,TRBV6-1,NA,CASSAVSSGANVLTF,TGTGCCAGCAGTGCCGTGAGCTCTGGGGCCAACGTCCTGACTTTC
TRBJ1-1,NA,TRBV5-1,NA,CASSPHTGTEAFF,TGCGCCAGCAGCCCCCATACGGGGACAGAAGCTTTCTTT
TRBJ1-1,NA,TRBV7-9,NA,CASSLGTGSRFTEAFF,TGTGCCAGCAGCTTAGGGACTGGGAGTAGATTCACTGAAGCTTTCTTT
TRBJ2-7,NA,TRBV6-5,NA,CASRTPEGRQYF,TGTGCCAGCAGAACCCCGGAGGGGAGGCAGTACTTC
TRBJ1-3,NA,TRBV7-9,NA,CSSSLLTRSTIYF,TGTTCCAGCAGCTTACTTACCCGGTCCACCATATATTTT
TRBJ1-3,NA,TRBV13,NA,CASSLFVDSSGNTIYF,TGTGCCAGCAGCTTATTTGTGGACAGCTCTGGAAACACCATATATTTT
TRBJ1-1,TRBD1,TRBV7-9,NA,CSSSYDRDTEAFF,TGTTCCAGCAGCTACGACAGGGACACTGAAGCTTTCTTT
TRBJ2-1,NA,TRBV5-4,NA,CASSLVVGQGEQFF,TGTGCCAGCAGCTTGGTAGTAGGGCAGGGAGAGCAGTTCTTC
TRBJ2-5,TRBD1,TRBV7-7,NA,CASSLDGQGLETQYF,TGTGCCAGCAGCTTAGATGGACAGGGCCTAGAGACCCAGTACTTC
TRBJ2-7,NA,TRBV10-3,NA,CAISEEGEEQYF,TGTGCCATCAGTGAGGAAGGGGAAGAGCAGTACTTC
TRBJ2-1,NA,TRBV4-1,NA,CASSQVTPQEYNEQFF,TGCGCCAGCAGCCAAGTCACCCCTCAGGAATACAATGAGCAGTTCTTC
TRBJ2-3,NA,TRBV6-4,NA,CASSSGPEGDTQYF,TGTGCCAGCAGTAGCGGTCCAGAGGGAGATACGCAGTATTTT
TRBJ1-2,NA,TRBV19,NA,CASADTINYGYTF,TGTGCCAGTGCGGACACTATTAACTATGGCTACACCTTC
TRBJ2-1,TRBD2,TRBV7-8,NA,CASSSGLAGFKFF,TGTGCCAGCAGCTCGGGACTAGCGGGGTTTAAGTTCTTC
TRBJ2-7,TRBD1,TRBV5-1,once,CASSSLPGTGVHEQYF,TGCGCCAGCAGCTCTCTCCCCGGGACAGGTGTCCACGAGCAGTACTTC
TRBJ2-5,TRBD1,TRBV6-1,NA,CASSEGTDVETQYF,TGTGCCAGCAGTGAGGGGACAGACGTAGAGACCCAGTACTTC
TRBJ1-3,NA,TRBV5-4,once,CASSSSGTRGNTIYF,TGTGCCAGCAGCTCGTCCGGGACAAGAGGAAACACCATATATTTT
TRBJ2-3,TRBD2,TRBV13,few,CASSLSSAGGPGDTQYF,TGTGCCAGCAGCTTAAGTTCGGCGGGGGGCCCCGGGGATACGCAGTATTTT
TRBJ1-2,NA,TRBV6-1,NA,CASSGVDYGYTF,TGTGCCAGCAGTGGTGTCGACTATGGCTACACCTTC
TRBJ1-5,NA,TRBV7-9,NA,CSSSFGGSFSNQPQHF,TGTTCCAGCAGCTTCGGAGGATCCTTTAGCAATCAGCCCCAGCATTTT
TRBJ1-1,NA,TRBV6-6,NA,CASSYSDRNTEAFF,TGTGCCAGCAGTTACTCCGACAGGAACACTGAAGCTTTCTTT
TRBJ1-1,TRBD1,TRBV28,NA,CASSLPGQDEAFF,TGTGCCAGCAGTTTACCCGGACAGGATGAAGCTTTCTTT
TRBJ1-2,NA,TRBV15,NA,CATAVDSYGYTF,TGTGCCACCGCGGTAGACAGCTATGGCTACACCTTC
TRBJ2-2,NA,TRBV7-9,NA,CASSLGGLDTGELFF,TGTGCCAGCAGCTTGGGGGGATTGGACACCGGGGAGCTGTTTTTT
TRBJ1-1,TRBD1,TRBV6-4,NA,CASRGSGGMNTEAFF,TGTGCCAGCAGGGGCTCAGGGGGGATGAACACTGAAGCTTTCTTT
TRBJ1-4,TRBD1,TRBV2,NA,CASIQDRAATNEKLFF,TGTGCCAGCATTCAAGACAGGGCTGCAACTAATGAAAAACTGTTTTTT
TRBJ2-1,TRBD2,TRBV5-8,NA,CASSFKTSGYTEQFF,TGTGCCAGCAGCTTTAAGACTAGCGGTTACACTGAGCAGTTCTTC
TRBJ1-1,TRBD1,TRBV7-6,NA,CASSAGQGPNTEAFF,TGTGCCAGCAGCGCCGGACAGGGCCCGAACACTGAAGCTTTCTTT
TRBJ1-2,TRBD1,TRBV11-2,few,CASSLTGRSYGYTF,TGTGCCAGCAGCTTGACAGGGAGAAGCTATGGCTACACCTTC
TRBJ2-5,TRBD1,TRBV5-5,NA,CASSLGTGTFQETQYF,TGTGCCAGCAGCTTAGGGACAGGGACTTTCCAAGAGACCCAGTACTTC
TRBJ2-2,TRBD1,TRBV5-6,NA,CASSLDRGLDTGELFF,TGTGCCAGCAGCTTAGACAGGGGGCTCGACACCGGGGAGCTGTTTTTT
TRBJ1-1,TRBD1,TRBV5-1,few,CASSSTGVNTEAFF,TGCGCCAGCAGCTCCACAGGGGTTAACACTGAAGCTTTCTTT
TRBJ1-1,NA,TRBV5-1,NA,CASSRGDTQNTEAFF,TGCGCCAGCAGTCGGGGGGACACTCAGAACACTGAAGCTTTCTTT
TRBJ2-7,TRBD2,TRBV6-4,NA,CASSLLAGASSEQYF,TGTGCCAGCAGTCTACTAGCGGGGGCCTCTTCAGAGCAGTACTTC
TRBJ1-5,NA,TRBV5-4,once,CASSSGVGNQPQHF,TGTGCCAGCAGCTCAGGGGTCGGCAATCAGCCCCAGCATTTT
TRBJ2-7,NA,TRBV19,few,CASSIDREYEQYF,TGTGCCAGTAGTATAGACCGGGAGTACGAGCAGTACTTC
TRBJ1-4,NA,TRBV2,few,CASAAVNEKLFF,TGTGCCAGCGCGGCGGTTAATGAAAAACTGTTTTTT
TRBJ1-2,TRBD1,TRBV5-6,NA,CASSRDRGYSYTF,TGTGCCAGCAGTCGGGACAGGGGCTACAGCTACACCTTC
TRBJ1-5,NA,TRBV6-6,NA,CASSYTGYQPQHF,TGTGCCAGCAGTTATACAGGGTATCAGCCCCAGCATTTT
TRBJ1-2,NA,TRBV5-4,NA,CASSPTASLNYGYTF,TGTGCCAGCAGCCCCACCGCGTCCCTTAACTATGGCTACACCTTC
TRBJ1-1,NA,TRBV19,NA,CASSIVTGGAEAFF,TGTGCCAGTAGTATAGTCACGGGAGGGGCTGAAGCTTTCTTT
TRBJ1-1,TRBD1,TRBV15,NA,CATSWIPTGANTEAFF,TGTGCCACCAGCTGGATCCCGACAGGGGCGAACACTGAAGCTTTCTTT
TRBJ2-5,TRBD1,TRBV2,NA,CASSERGRETQYF,TGTGCCAGCAGTGAGAGGGGGCGCGAGACCCAGTACTTC
TRBJ1-6,TRBD1,TRBV2,NA,CASSLTGQGGHSPLHF,TGTGCCAGCAGCCTTACTGGACAGGGTGGTCATTCACCCCTCCACTTT
TRBJ2-7,TRBD2,TRBV27,NA,CASSLLASGAYEQYF,TGTGCCAGCAGTTTACTAGCTAGCGGGGCCTACGAGCAGTACTTC
TRBJ2-7,NA,TRBV27,NA,CASQRTLVSYEQYF,TGTGCCAGCCAGAGGACTCTAGTTTCTTACGAGCAGTACTTC
TRBJ2-1,NA,TRBV11-3,NA,CASSLTGSSYNEQFF,TGTGCCAGCAGTCTTACGGGTTCTTCCTACAATGAGCAGTTCTTC
TRBJ2-3,TRBD1,TRBV6-1,NA,CASSALGNRGTDTQYF,TGTGCCAGCAGTGCGCTTGGGAACAGGGGAACAGATACGCAGTATTTT
TRBJ1-4,TRBD1,TRBV19,NA,CASSLPTGGAEKLFF,TGTGCCAGTAGCCTACCGACAGGGGGAGCTGAAAAACTGTTTTTT
TRBJ1-1,NA,TRBV27,once,CASSLRGIGTEAFF,TGTGCCAGCAGTTTAAGAGGGATAGGGACTGAAGCTTTCTTT
TRBJ2-1,TRBD2,TRBV5-4,NA,CAASGPSSYNEQFF,TGTGCAGCTAGCGGGCCGAGCTCCTACAATGAGCAGTTCTTC
TRBJ2-1,TRBD2,TRBV5-1,NA,CASSLTGLAGSSSYNEQFF,TGCGCCAGCAGCTTGACGGGACTAGCGGGTTCTAGCTCCTACAATGAGCAGTTCTTC
TRBJ1-1,NA,TRBV2,NA,CASSAPSVEAFF,TGTGCCAGCAGTGCTCCCAGTGTTGAAGCTTTCTTT
TRBJ2-2,NA,TRBV18,NA,CASSGTYTGELFF,TGTGCCAGCTCAGGCACCTACACCGGGGAGCTGTTTTTT
TRBJ2-7,TRBD1,TRBV6-5,NA,CASSYGTAESYEQYF,TGTGCCAGCAGTTACGGGACAGCCGAGTCCTACGAGCAGTACTTC
TRBJ1-4,NA,TRBV28,NA,CASSLGHGSSFGEKLFF,TGTGCCAGCAGTTTGGGACACGGGTCTAGTTTCGGGGAAAAACTGTTTTTT
TRBJ2-5,NA,TRBV28,few,CASSFRRTREETQYF,TGTGCCAGCAGTTTCCGGCGGACTCGGGAAGAGACCCAGTACTTC
TRBJ2-7,NA,TRBV27,few,CASRSIATPYEQYF,TGTGCCAGCAGATCTATCGCTACTCCCTACGAGCAGTACTTC
TRBJ2-4,NA,TRBV6-1,NA,CASTDSNIQYF,TGTGCCAGCACGGACAGTAACATTCAGTACTTC